The text below deals with one T cell receptor beta chain. This clone was seen just once. Its recognized antigen is unknown. No base quality information exists; no much larger clone differs at one position. The donors were healthy, HIV-negative adults who had no recently reported acute infections or vaccinations. Only Caucasian adults living in Nashville, Tennessee, USA were represented among the donors. CD4+ T cells were enriched by magnetic negative selection; naive cells were then positively selected on CD45RA, and the negative fraction formed the memory subset. After blood collection by leukapheresis, PBMCs were isolated using Ficoll-Histopaque density gradient centrifugation and then cryopreserved in the vapor phase of liquid nitrogen. Analytical flow cytometry was used to check the purity and quantity of each magnetically sorted T cell population. Each sorted fraction had its genomic DNA isolated and then quantified by UV absorbance on a Nanodrop 2000c.

Spanning cysteine to phenylalanine, the CDR3 consists of 15 amino acids. The CDR3 DNA has 45 bases and is translated from base 1. The junction carries 20 bases between V and J, which are trimmed by 5 bases and 7 bases respectively. CDR1 and CDR2 were assigned from the germline V gene (reference sequence) as SEHNR and FQNEAQ. The data are from a study of shared clonotypes between healthy human individuals (dated by TCRdb to about 2020). At the level of the whole study: A couple of women and a few men aged 18 to 49 years were included in the cohort. For each donor, three plates each were used for CD4 naive and CD4 memory, two plates were used for CD8 naive, and one plate was used for CD8 memory. To estimate repertoire size and how much clonotypes are shared between individuals, the study performed deep sequencing of blood TCR repertoires from a few healthy adults. To increase sequencing depth and limit assay-specific biases, TCR repertoire library preparation and sequencing were carried out by different laboratories using diverse techniques. Per donor, leukapheresis produced somewhere between about 0.94 and 10 billion PBMCs.

Using the deep immunoSEQ assay, multiplex PCR amplified TCR CDR3 regions from genomic DNA. Extracted genomic DNA from each cell subset was distributed evenly across all wells of several immunoSEQ 96-well plates, and each plate was treated as a replicate. Each replicate PCR for sorted subsets received roughly 0.2 ug genomic DNA, equal to roughly 30,000 T cell genomes. Purified libraries were quantified with a Qubit 3.0 fluorometer, sized on a Bioanalyzer 2100, and re-quantified with the KAPA Library Quantification kit. Every immunoSEQ 96-well plate was sequenced on a dedicated single-read 150-cycle Illumina NextSeq 550 flow cell. As for how the authors treated the data: The immunoSEQ output contained only junctional sequences without quality scores, so filtering could not match that applied to full-length reads. To assign V/J genes and CDR3, sequences were annotated against IMGT germline references using PyIR, a Python wrapper for IgBLAST v1.9. Reads were removed for weak V/J assignments (E-value above 1e-6), missing CDR3, stop codons, out-of-frame junctions, or ambiguous translated residues. V3J clonotypes were defined as sequences sharing an identical inferred V gene, J gene, and CDR3 amino acid sequence. Percentage overlap between repertoires was computed as shared unique clonotypes divided by the size of the smaller repertoire. RTK rarefaction, the Chao1 estimator, and Recon v2.1 estimates of unobserved clonotypes were used to assess repertoire richness. OLGA was used to compute generation probabilities for all TCRbeta clonotypes that the gDNA method yielded from a few donors. TCRdb re-hosts the immuneACCESS table, in-frame sequences only. Its copies lack some clones; in the studies checked, an unresolved V gene accounts for under half of them, and the cause for the rest is not known. The D gene and trimming were derived from the DNA, and the V and J assignments and clone size from that table. The sample table contains 2,500,000 or so clones; only one count was recorded for 93% of them. Approximately 0.36% of the sample rests with the top ten.

Broad study findings and their caveats: Sharing across a handful of donors was observed for roughly 5% of naive CD4, over 3% of naive CD8, about 2.5% of memory CD4, and about 0.4% of memory CD8 clonotypes. Sampling was restricted to blood, and TCR repertoires in tissue are likely to differ from TCR repertoires in blood. The small number of donors limited the genetic and exposure-history diversity represented. Estimated clonotype richness was generally larger for naive than for memory subsets. Based on pairwise subsampling, the degree of clonotype sharing among donors was expected to be affected by sequencing depth. Rarefaction of sorted-subset datasets indicated incomplete sequencing despite the large sequencing depth. Higher generation probabilities were observed for clonotypes shared by all four sorted-subset donors than for non-shared clonotypes.

The source material was naive CD4+ T cells from PBMCs. Sample cell subset or site, as interpreted from the label and publication: CD45RA+ positively selected. This chain joins TRBV7-9 to TRBJ2-5; the D gene identity is not certain. The receptor's source is a man between 18 and 29 years old in good health. Some clones in this sample may be carry-over from other donors' samples. The sequenced DNA is TGTGCCAGCAGCCGTTACGCGGCAGAGGTGGGGACCCAGTACTTC. Its amino acids are CASSRYAAEVGTQYF.